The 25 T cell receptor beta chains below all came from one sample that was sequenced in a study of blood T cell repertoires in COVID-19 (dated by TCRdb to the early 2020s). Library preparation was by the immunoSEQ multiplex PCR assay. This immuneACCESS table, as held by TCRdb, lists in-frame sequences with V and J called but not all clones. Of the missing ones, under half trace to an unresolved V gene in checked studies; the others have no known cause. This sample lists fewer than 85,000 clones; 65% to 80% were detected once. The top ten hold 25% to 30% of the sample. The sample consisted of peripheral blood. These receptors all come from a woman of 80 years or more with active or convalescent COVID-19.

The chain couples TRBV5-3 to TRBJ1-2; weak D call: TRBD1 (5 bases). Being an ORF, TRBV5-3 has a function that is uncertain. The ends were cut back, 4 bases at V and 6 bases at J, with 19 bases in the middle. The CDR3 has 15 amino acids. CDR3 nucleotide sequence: TGTGCCAGAAGCCCCGCTAAGGGACTGCCCGATGGCTACACCTTC. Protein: CARSPAKGLPDGYTF.

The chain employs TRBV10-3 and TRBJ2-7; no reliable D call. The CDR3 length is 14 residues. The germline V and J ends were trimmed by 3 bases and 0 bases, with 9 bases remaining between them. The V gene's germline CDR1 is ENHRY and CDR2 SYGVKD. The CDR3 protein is CAISERGISYEQYF. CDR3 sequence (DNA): TGTGCCATCAGTGAACGAGGCATCTCCTACGAGCAGTACTTC.

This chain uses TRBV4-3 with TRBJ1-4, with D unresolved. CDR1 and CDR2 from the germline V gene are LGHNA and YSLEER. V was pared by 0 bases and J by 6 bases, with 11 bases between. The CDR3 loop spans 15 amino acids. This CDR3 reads CASSQDEQADEKLFF. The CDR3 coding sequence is TGCGCCAGCAGCCAAGATGAGCAGGCAGATGAAAAACTGTTTTTT.

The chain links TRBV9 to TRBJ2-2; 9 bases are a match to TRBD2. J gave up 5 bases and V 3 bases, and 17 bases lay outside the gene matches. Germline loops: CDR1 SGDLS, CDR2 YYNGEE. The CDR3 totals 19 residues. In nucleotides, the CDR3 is TGTGCCAGCAGCGGCCGTCAGAGGCGGGGGGGCCGGGAGACCGGGGAGCTGTTTTTT. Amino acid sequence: CASSGRQRRGGRETGELFF. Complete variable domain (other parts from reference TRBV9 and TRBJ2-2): DSGVTQTPKHLITATGQRVTLRCSPRSGDLSVYWYQQSLDQGLQFLIQYYNGEERAKGNILERFSAQQFPDLHSELNLSSLELGDSALYFCASSGRQRRGGRETGELFFGEGSRLTVL.

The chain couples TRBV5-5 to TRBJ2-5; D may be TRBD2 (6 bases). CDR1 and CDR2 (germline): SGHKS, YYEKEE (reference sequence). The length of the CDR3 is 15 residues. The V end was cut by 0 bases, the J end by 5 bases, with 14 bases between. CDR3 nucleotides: TGTGCCAGCAGCTTGGGAACGGGACTCGGGGAGACCCAGTACTTC. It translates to CASSLGTGLGETQYF.

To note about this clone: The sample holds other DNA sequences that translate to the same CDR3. In DNA, the CDR3 is TGCGCCAGCAGCCTGGGACAGGGAGAGGCTAATGAAAAACTGTTTTTT. It specifies CASSLGQGEANEKLFF. V usage is TRBV4-3 and J usage is TRBJ1-4; 9 nucleotides match TRBD1. Germline assignment: CDR1 LGHNA and CDR2 YSLEER. V shed 4 bases and J 3 bases; nucleotides not matched to a gene: 6. This CDR3 spans 16 amino acids.

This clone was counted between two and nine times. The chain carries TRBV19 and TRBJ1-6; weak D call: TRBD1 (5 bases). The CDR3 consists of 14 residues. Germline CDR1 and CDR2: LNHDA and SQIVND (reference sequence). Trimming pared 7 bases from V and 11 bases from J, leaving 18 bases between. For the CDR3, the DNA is TGTGCCAGTACTCAAAGCCCACCAGGGCCACCCCTCCACTTT. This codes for CASTQSPPGPPLHF. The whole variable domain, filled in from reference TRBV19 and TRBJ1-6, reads DGGITQSPKYLFRKEGQNVTLSCEQNLNHDAMYWYRQDPGQGLRLIYYSQIVNDFQKGDIAEGYSVSREKKESFPLTVTSAQKNPTAFYLCASTQSPPGPPLHFGNGTRLTVT.

The CDR3 DNA reads as TGCAGCGTGACAGTAACCTCTGGAAACACCATATATTTT. This encodes CSVTVTSGNTIYF. The chain employs TRBV29-1 and TRBJ1-3, with D perhaps TRBD1 (5 bases). Trimming cost V 6 bases and J 0 bases, with 9 bases left between them. From germline, CDR1 is SQVTM and CDR2 ANQGSEA. This CDR3 spans 13 amino acids.

The CDR3 reads CASSPVTDYTGELFF. Here the CDR3 DNA reads TGTGCCAGCAGCCCAGTCACAGATTACACCGGGGAGCTGTTTTTT. V and J are TRBV7-6 and TRBJ2-2; D gene unclear. The germline gives CDR1 SGHVS, CDR2 FNYEAQ. The V gene lost 5 bases and the J gene lost 3 bases, with 13 bases spanning the gap. The CDR3 spans 15 residues.

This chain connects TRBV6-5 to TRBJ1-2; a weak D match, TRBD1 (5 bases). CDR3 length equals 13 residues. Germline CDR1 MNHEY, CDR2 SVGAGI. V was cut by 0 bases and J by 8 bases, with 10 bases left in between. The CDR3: CASSYSAGRGYTF. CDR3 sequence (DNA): TGTGCCAGCAGTTACTCGGCAGGGCGAGGCTACACCTTC.

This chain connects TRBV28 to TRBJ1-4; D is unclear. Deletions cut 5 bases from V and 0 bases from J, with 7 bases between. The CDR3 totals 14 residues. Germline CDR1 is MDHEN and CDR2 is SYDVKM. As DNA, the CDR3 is TGTGCCAGCAGTGTAGAGGCAACTAATGAAAAACTGTTTTTT. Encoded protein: CASSVEATNEKLFF.

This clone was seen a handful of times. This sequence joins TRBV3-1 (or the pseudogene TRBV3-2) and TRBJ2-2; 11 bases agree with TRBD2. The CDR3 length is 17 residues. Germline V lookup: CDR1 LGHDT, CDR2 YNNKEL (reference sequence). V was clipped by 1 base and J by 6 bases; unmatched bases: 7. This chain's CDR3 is CASSQVGLAGGAGELFF. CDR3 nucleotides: TGTGCCAGCAGCCAAGTTGGGCTAGCGGGGGGAGCCGGGGAGCTGTTTTTT.

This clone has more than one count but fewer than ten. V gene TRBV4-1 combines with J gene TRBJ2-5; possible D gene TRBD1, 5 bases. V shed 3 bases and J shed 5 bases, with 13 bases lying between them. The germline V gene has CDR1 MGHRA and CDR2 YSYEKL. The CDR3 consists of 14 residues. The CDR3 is CASSHQTERETQYF. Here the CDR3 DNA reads TGCGCCAGCAGCCACCAGACAGAAAGGGAGACCCAGTACTTC.

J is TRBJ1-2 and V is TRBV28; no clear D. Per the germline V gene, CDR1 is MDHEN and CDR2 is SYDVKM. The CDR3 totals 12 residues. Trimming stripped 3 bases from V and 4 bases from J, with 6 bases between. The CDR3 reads CASSFGSYGYTF. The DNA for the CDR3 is TGTGCCAGCAGTTTCGGTAGCTATGGCTACACCTTC.

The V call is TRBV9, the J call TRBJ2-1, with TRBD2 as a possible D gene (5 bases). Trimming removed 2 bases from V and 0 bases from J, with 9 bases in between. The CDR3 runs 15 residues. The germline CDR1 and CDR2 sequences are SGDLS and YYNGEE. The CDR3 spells CASSVQADSYNEQFF. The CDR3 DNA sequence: TGTGCCAGCAGCGTCCAAGCGGACTCCTACAATGAGCAGTTCTTC.

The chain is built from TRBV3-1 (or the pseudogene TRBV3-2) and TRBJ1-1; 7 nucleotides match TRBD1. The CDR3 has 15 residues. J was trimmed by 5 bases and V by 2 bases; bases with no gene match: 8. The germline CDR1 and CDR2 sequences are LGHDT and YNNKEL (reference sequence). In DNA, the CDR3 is TGTGCCAGCAGCCAATCAGGGGGAGTGGGGACTGAAGCTTTCTTT. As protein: CASSQSGGVGTEAFF.

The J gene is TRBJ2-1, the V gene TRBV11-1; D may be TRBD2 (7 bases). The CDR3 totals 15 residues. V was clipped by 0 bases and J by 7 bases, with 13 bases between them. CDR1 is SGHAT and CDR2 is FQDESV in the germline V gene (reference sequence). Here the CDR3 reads CASSLAGGQVNEQFF. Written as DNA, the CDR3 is TGTGCCAGCAGCTTAGCGGGGGGGCAGGTGAATGAGCAGTTCTTC.

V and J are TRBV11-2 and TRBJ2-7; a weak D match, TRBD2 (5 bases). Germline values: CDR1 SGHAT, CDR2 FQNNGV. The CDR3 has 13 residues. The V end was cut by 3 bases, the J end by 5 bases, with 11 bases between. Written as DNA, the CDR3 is TGTGCCAGCAGCTTGGCCGGGATTGACGAGCAGTACTTC. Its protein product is CASSLAGIDEQYF.

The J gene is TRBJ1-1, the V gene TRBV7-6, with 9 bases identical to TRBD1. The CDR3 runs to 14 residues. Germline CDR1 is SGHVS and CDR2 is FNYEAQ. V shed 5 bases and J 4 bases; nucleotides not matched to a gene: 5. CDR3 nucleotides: TGTGCCAGCAGCCTAACAGGGGGCGTCACTGAAGCTTTCTTT. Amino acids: CASSLTGGVTEAFF.

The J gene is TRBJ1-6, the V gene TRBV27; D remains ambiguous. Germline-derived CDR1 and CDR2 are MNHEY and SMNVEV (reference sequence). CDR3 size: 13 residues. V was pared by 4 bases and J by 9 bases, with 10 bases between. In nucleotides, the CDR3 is TGTGCCAGCAGTTCCGGGGAAGGTTCACCCCTCCACTTT. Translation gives CASSSGEGSPLHF.

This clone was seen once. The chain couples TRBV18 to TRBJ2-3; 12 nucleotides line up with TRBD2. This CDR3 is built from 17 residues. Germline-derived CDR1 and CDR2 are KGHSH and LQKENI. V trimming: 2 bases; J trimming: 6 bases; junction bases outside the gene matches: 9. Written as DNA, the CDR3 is TGTGCCAGCTCACCAAAGGGGCCTAGCGGGGGGGCCGATACGCAGTATTTT. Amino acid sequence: CASSPKGPSGGADTQYF.

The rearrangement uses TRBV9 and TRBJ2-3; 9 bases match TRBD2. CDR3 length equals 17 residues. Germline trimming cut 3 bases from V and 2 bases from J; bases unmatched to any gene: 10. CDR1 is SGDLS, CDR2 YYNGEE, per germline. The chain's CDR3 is CASSAGLAGSSTDTQYF. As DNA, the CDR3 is TGTGCCAGCAGCGCGGGGCTAGCGGGGAGCTCCACAGATACGCAGTATTTT. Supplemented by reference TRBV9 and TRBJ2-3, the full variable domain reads DSGVTQTPKHLITATGQRVTLRCSPRSGDLSVYWYQQSLDQGLQFLIQYYNGEERAKGNILERFSAQQFPDLHSELNLSSLELGDSALYFCASSAGLAGSSTDTQYFGPGTRLTVL.

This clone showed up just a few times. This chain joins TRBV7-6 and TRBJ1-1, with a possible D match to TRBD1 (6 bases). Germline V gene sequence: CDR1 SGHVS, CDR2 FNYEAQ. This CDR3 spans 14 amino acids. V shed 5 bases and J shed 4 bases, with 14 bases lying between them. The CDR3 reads CASSSQGWGTEAFF. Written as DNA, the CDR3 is TGTGCCAGCAGCAGTCAGGGGTGGGGCACTGAAGCTTTCTTT.

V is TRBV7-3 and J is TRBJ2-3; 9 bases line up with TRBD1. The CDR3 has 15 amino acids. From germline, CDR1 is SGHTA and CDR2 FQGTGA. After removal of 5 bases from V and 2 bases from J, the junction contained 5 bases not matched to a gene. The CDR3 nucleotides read TGTGCCAGCAGCGAGGGACAGGGATACACAGATACGCAGTATTTT. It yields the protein CASSEGQGYTDTQYF.

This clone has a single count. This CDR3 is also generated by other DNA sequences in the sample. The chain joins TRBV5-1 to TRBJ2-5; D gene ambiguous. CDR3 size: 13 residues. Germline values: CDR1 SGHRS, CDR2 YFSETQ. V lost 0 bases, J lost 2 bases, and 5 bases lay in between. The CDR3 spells CASSLARQETQYF. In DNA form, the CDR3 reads TGCGCCAGCAGCTTGGCTAGGCAAGAGACCCAGTACTTC.